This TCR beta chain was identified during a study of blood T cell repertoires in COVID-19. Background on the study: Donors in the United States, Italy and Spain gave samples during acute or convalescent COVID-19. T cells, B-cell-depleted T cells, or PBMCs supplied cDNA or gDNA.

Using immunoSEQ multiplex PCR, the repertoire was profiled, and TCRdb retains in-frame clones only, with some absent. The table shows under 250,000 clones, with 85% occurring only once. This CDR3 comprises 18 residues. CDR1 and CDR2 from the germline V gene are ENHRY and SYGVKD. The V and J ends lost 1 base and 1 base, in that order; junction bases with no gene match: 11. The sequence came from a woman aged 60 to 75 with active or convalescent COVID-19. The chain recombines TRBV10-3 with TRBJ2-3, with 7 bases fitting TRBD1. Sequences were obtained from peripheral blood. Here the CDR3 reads CAISEYYYRGSGTDTQYF. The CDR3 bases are TGTGCCATCAGTGAGTATTATTACAGGGGATCAGGCACAGATACGCAGTATTTT.